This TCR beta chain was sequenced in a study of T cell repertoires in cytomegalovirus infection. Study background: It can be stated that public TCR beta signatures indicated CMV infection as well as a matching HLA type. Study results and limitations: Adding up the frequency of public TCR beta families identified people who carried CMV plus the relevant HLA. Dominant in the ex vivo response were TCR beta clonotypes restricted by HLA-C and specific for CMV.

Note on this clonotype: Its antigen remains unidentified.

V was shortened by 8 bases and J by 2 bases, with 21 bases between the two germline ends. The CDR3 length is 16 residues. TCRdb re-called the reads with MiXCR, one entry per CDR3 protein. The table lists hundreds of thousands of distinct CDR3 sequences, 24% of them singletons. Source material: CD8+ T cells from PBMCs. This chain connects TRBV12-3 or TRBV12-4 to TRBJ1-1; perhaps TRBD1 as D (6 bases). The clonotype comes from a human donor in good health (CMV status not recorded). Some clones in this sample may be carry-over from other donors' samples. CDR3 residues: CASLTGWGGVNTEAFF. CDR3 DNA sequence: TGTGCCAGCCTTACCGGGTGGGGGGGCGTTAACACTGAAGCTTTCTTT.